The 2 T cell receptor beta chains listed next were all sequenced from one sample in a study of brain T cells in children with intractable seizures. Here immunoSEQ multiplex PCR was the method, and the copy in TCRdb shows in-frame clones only, minus some. The repertoire holds 65,000 to 85,000 clones, roughly 91% seen once, with about 1.4% in the top ten. Specimen: peripheral blood, collected at surgery. These receptors were taken from a boy under two years old with tuberous sclerosis and intractable seizures.

The chain recombines TRBV7-9 with TRBJ1-5; tentative D call: TRBD1 (5 bases). The CDR3 runs to 18 residues. Trimming left V 2 bases short and J 3 bases short, with 20 bases between. Looked up from germline, CDR1 is SEHNR and CDR2 is FQNEAQ (reference sequence). The CDR3 reads CASSLRAAGREDNQPQHF. The CDR3 coding sequence is TGTGCCAGCAGCTTAAGGGCCGCCGGCAGGGAGGACAATCAGCCCCAGCATTTT. Variable domain in full (rest from reference TRBV7-9 and TRBJ1-5): DTGVSQNPRHKITKRGQNVTFRCDPISEHNRLYWYRQTLGQGPEFLTYFQNEAQLEKSRLLSDRFSAERPKGSFSTLEIQRTEQGDSAMYLCASSLRAAGREDNQPQHFGDGTRLSIL.

This chain's CDR3 is CASSPPDRGRIGAFF. DNA of the CDR3: TGTGCCAGCAGTCCCCCGGACAGGGGGCGAATCGGGGCTTTCTTT. The rearrangement links TRBV6-5 to TRBJ1-1; 11 bases line up with TRBD1. Germline CDR1 is MNHEY and CDR2 is SVGAGI. V lost 5 bases, J lost 11 bases, and 13 bases stayed unmatched. CDR3 length: 15 amino acids.